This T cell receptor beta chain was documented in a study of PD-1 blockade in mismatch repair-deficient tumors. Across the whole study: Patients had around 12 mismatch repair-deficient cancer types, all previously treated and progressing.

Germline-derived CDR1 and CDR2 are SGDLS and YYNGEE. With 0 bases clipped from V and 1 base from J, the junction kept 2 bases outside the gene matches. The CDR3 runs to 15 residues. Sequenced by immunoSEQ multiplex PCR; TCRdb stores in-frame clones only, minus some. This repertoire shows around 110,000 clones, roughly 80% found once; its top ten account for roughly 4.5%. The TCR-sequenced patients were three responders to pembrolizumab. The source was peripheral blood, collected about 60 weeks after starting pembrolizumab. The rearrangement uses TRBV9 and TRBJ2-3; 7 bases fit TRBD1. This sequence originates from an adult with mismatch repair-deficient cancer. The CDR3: CASSVGQGRTDTQYF. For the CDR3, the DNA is TGTGCCAGCAGCGTAGGACAGGGCCGCACAGATACGCAGTATTTT. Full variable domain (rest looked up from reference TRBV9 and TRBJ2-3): DSGVTQTPKHLITATGQRVTLRCSPRSGDLSVYWYQQSLDQGLQFLIQYYNGEERAKGNILERFSAQQFPDLHSELNLSSLELGDSALYFCASSVGQGRTDTQYFGPGTRLTVL.